Reported below is one T cell receptor beta chain. The antigen is unknown. It was approximately 9.4 ml of fresh peripheral blood that supplied the PBMCs. Amplification targeted TCR beta CDR3 regions from RNA transcripts. In the first-round RT-PCR of the TCR CDR3, the HTBI primer set was used. TCRdb processed the multiplex PCR reads anew with MiXCR; each CDR3 protein has one entry. The sample contains 540,000 or so distinct CDR3 sequences, 15% to 19% of which appear only once. This sample was included in a study of T cells in Graves' hyperthyroidism and ophthalmopathy. Overall study results and limits: In simple terms, a model built on 13 V-J features told ophthalmopathy apart from stable hyperthyroidism. Before onset, by a median of approximately 5.9 months, the model predicted ophthalmopathy. Among thyroid clonotypes expanded above 0.001, most also appeared in blood.

Unmatched junction bases numbered 10, after V lost 10 bases and J lost 1 base. Germline V lookup: CDR1 MNHEY, CDR2 SMNVEV (reference sequence). This CDR3 comprises 14 residues. Sequencing input: blood. The chain employs TRBV27 and TRBJ2-7; 7 bases fit TRBD1. This clonotype was sampled from a young woman with Graves' hyperthyroidism. The CDR3 DNA reads as TGTGCCAACAGCTCACAGGGGACGTCCTACGAGCAGTACTTC. Protein sequence: CANSSQGTSYEQYF.